The 18 T cell receptor beta chains reported below all come from one sample, sequenced in a study of vaccination and CD4 T cells after COVID-19. Cultured CD4+ T-cell DNA underwent Oncomine TCR Beta short-read sequencing. A single record per CDR3 protein comes from TCRdb applying MiXCR to the PCR reads. The sample lists approximately 15,000 distinct CDR3 sequences; around 29% were seen once. Regarding treatment: roughly nine-day PBMC culture with coronavirus spike peptide pools or control peptides (ViraFEST assay). No antigen has been identified for these receptors. Material: cultured CD4+ T cells from blood. These TCRs come from a human donor with COVID-19.

This clonotype was seen only a few times. The CDR3 is CASSVSRTGNTIYF. For the CDR3, the DNA is TGTGCCAGCAGTGTATCTAGAACTGGAAACACCATATATTTT. The genes are TRBV2 and TRBJ1-3; no clear D gene. The CDR3 loop spans 14 amino acids. V lost 4 bases to trimming and J lost 2 bases, with 9 bases between them. Germline loops: CDR1 SNHLY, CDR2 FYNNEI.

The gene calls are TRBV10-2 and TRBJ2-3, with 9 nucleotides matching TRBD2. Trimming cost V 6 bases and J 6 bases; bases outside gene matches: 10. CDR3 length: 15 amino acids. CDR1 and CDR2 from the germline V gene are WSHSY and SAAADI. CDR3 loop: CASRLDGGGADTQYF. In nucleotides, the CDR3 is TGCGCCAGCAGACTCGACGGCGGGGGGGCTGATACGCAGTATTTT.

The genes are TRBV2 and TRBJ1-1; D unclear. Germline lookup yields CDR1 SNHLY and CDR2 FYNNEI. The CDR3 runs 13 residues. V was clipped by 1 base and J by 5 bases, with 8 bases between them. The CDR3, as DNA: TGTGCCAGCAGTGAAGGGCGGAGGACTGAAGCTTTCTTT. As protein: CASSEGRRTEAFF.

This clonotype has a handful of counts. The chain joins TRBV6-2 or TRBV6-3 to TRBJ1-2; D not certain. The germline V and J ends were trimmed by 2 bases and 5 bases, with 6 bases remaining between them. CDR3 length equals 12 residues. CDR1 and CDR2 (germline): MNHEY, SVGEGT. The CDR3 loop reads CASSYGPYGYTF. The CDR3, as DNA: TGTGCCAGCAGTTACGGTCCTTATGGCTACACCTTC.

The CDR3, as DNA: TGTGCCAGCAGCTTAGCTGGGGGTCCCTACGAGCAGTACTTC. Translated, it gives CASSLAGGPYEQYF. V and J are TRBV11-3 and TRBJ2-7; the D gene could be TRBD1 or TRBD2 (5 bases each). Per the germline V gene, CDR1 is SGHNT and CDR2 is YENEEA. The V and J ends lost 1 base and 2 bases respectively, with 9 bases between them. The CDR3 is made up of 14 amino acids.

This clonotype was seen a handful of times. The chain carries TRBV27 and TRBJ2-7, with 9 bases lining up with TRBD1. Looked up from germline, CDR1 is MNHEY and CDR2 is SMNVEV (reference sequence). The V gene end was trimmed by 4 bases and the J gene end by 3 bases; junction bases not matched to a gene: 4. This CDR3 spans 14 amino acids. For the CDR3, the DNA is TGTGCCAGCAGTTCCGGGACAGGGAACTACGAGCAGTACTTC. It encodes CASSSGTGNYEQYF.

V and J are TRBV12-3 or TRBV12-4 and TRBJ1-5; no clear D. This CDR3 is built from 13 residues. Trimming pared 10 bases from V and 6 bases from J, leaving 16 bases between. CDR3 sequence reads: CATQPLPSQPQHF. The CDR3 DNA reads as TGTGCCACCCAACCGTTACCTAGTCAGCCCCAGCATTTT.

This clonotype has only a few counts. The genes are TRBV6-1 and TRBJ1-4; D possibly corresponds to TRBD1 (5 bases). Per germline, CDR1 MNHNS and CDR2 SASEGT. The CDR3 has 19 residues. Trimming left V 5 bases short and J 6 bases short, with 28 bases between. The CDR3 DNA reads TGTGCCAGCAGTCGCTCCGGGACCGGAGTGAGCGGGAGGCATGAAAAACTGTTTTTT. It is translated as CASSRSGTGVSGRHEKLFF.

This chain uses TRBV19 with TRBJ1-1; TRBD1 is a possible D gene (5 bases). CDR1 LNHDA and CDR2 SQIVND come from the germline V gene (reference sequence). The CDR3 runs to 14 residues. The germline V and J ends were trimmed by 3 bases and 5 bases, with 13 bases remaining between them. The CDR3 DNA reads TGTGCCAGTAGTATTGAATCAGGGAAGACTGAAGCTTTCTTT. As protein: CASSIESGKTEAFF. The full variable domain, its missing parts supplied by reference TRBV19 and TRBJ1-1, is DGGITQSPKYLFRKEGQNVTLSCEQNLNHDAMYWYRQDPGQGLRLIYYSQIVNDFQKGDIAEGYSVSREKKESFPLTVTSAQKNPTAFYLCASSIESGKTEAFFGQGTRLTVV.

The V gene is TRBV7-2, the J gene TRBJ2-7; 8 bases match TRBD1. Losses at the gene ends were 5 bases for V and 0 bases for J; bases not matched to a gene: 3. CDR1 is SGHTA, CDR2 FQGNSA, per germline. The CDR3 is made up of 14 amino acids. The CDR3 spells CASSPQGASYEQYF. DNA for the CDR3: TGTGCCAGCAGCCCTCAGGGGGCCTCCTACGAGCAGTACTTC.

The rearrangement uses TRBV6-1 and TRBJ2-5, with 10 bases aligning to TRBD2. With V trimmed by 7 bases and J by 2 bases, 7 bases remained unmatched. Germline-derived CDR1 and CDR2 are MNHNS and SASEGT. The CDR3 is 15 residues long. As DNA, the CDR3 is TGTGCCAGCACGGCGCTAGCGGGGGATCAAGAGACCCAGTACTTC. Its protein is CASTALAGDQETQYF.

The chain combines TRBV6-4 with TRBJ2-7; possibly TRBD1 for D (5 bases). V was pared by 4 bases and J by 6 bases, with 13 bases between. This CDR3 is 13 amino acids long. Looked up from germline, CDR1 is MRHNA and CDR2 is SNTAGT. CDR3 in amino acids: CASSVLLGAEQYF. Here the CDR3 DNA reads TGTGCCAGCAGTGTCCTCCTAGGGGCCGAGCAGTACTTC.

V and J are TRBV6-2 or TRBV6-3 and TRBJ1-2, with 9 bases lining up with TRBD1. Germline V gene lookup returns CDR1 MNHEY and CDR2 SVGEGT. This CDR3 has 15 residues. V shed 2 bases, J shed 8 bases, and the junction held 9 bases outside the gene matches. The CDR3 loop reads CASSYTTGGSRGYTF. In DNA, the CDR3 is TGTGCCAGCAGTTACACGACAGGGGGATCGCGAGGCTACACCTTC.

This clonotype was seen more than once but under ten times. The chain is built from TRBV20-1 and TRBJ2-1; 11 bases match TRBD2. Losses at the gene ends were 0 bases for V and 3 bases for J; bases not matched to a gene: 1. The CDR3 sequence is 15 residues long. Per germline, CDR1 DFQATT and CDR2 SNEGSKA (reference sequence). CDR3: CSARELAGGYNEQFF. CDR3 bases: TGCAGTGCTAGAGAGCTAGCGGGGGGCTACAATGAGCAGTTCTTC.

This clonotype was counted only a few times. The chain couples TRBV6-1 to TRBJ1-5; D is undetermined. Trimming took off 6 bases at V and 2 bases at J, with 17 bases between the two ends. Germline V gene lookup returns CDR1 MNHNS and CDR2 SASEGT. This CDR3 spans 16 amino acids. The chain's CDR3 is CASSRSAIGGNQPQHF. The CDR3 coding sequence is TGTGCCAGCAGCCGCAGTGCGATTGGCGGCAATCAGCCCCAGCATTTT.

This clonotype appeared a few times. J is TRBJ1-5 and V is TRBV10-2; perhaps TRBD1 as D (6 bases). Trimming removed 0 bases at V and 5 bases at J, with 14 bases between. The CDR3 is made up of 16 amino acids. Germline CDR1 is WSHSY and CDR2 is SAAADI. In nucleotides, the CDR3 is TGCGCCAGCAGTGAGTCAGGACAGCCCGGAGATCAGCCCCAGCATTTT. Its translation: CASSESGQPGDQPQHF.

The V call is TRBV6-1, the J call TRBJ2-1; D is possibly TRBD1 or TRBD2 (5 bases each). CDR1 is MNHNS, CDR2 SASEGT, per germline. This CDR3 comprises 13 residues. Trimming stripped 7 bases from V and 6 bases from J, with 13 bases between. CDR3 loop: CASMARAGNEQFF. In DNA, the CDR3 is TGTGCCAGCATGGCCAGGGCGGGCAATGAGCAGTTCTTC.

This clonotype appeared a few times. The rearrangement links TRBV15 to TRBJ2-5; 9 bases line up with TRBD1. The CDR3 contains 16 residues. After removal of 4 bases from V and 2 bases from J, the junction contained 8 bases not matched to a gene. Germline V gives CDR1 LNHNV, CDR2 YYDKDF (reference sequence). CDR3 coding DNA: TGTGCCACCAGCAAGACCCCGGGACAGGGACAAGAGACCCAGTACTTC. Protein sequence: CATSKTPGQGQETQYF.